A selection of T cell receptor beta chains follows, all from one sample in a study of T-cell reconstitution after alpha-beta-depleted transplantation in children. TCRdb analysed the PCR reads with MiXCR anew, one entry per CDR3 protein. Of over 550,000 distinct CDR3 sequences listed, roughly a tenth are singletons. Here the sequenced sample was PBMCs from the stem cell graft donor, taken from the stem cell graft. The receptors here all came from a human donor who donated a stem cell graft to a child with acute myeloid leukemia. CDR3s include the opening cysteine and the closing phenylalanine or tryptophan. Fields, in order: J gene, V gene, clone size, D gene, CDR3 DNA, CDR3 protein. D genes are given only for firm matches. Clone size is not always given. Where it is, it says once, few, many or a class for expanded clones.

TRBJ2-5	TRBV12-3/TRBV12-4	many	NA	TGTGCCAGCAGTCGAGGGAGGGAGACCCAGTACTTC	CASSRGRETQYF
TRBJ2-5	TRBV7-9	NA	NA	TGTGCCAGCAGCTTCGGTAGGGAAAACGGAATTCGGGAGACCCAGTACTTC	CASSFGRENGIRETQYF
TRBJ2-7	TRBV29-1	NA	TRBD1	TGCAGCGTGGGAGGACAGGGGTCTTCCTACGAGCAGTACTTC	CSVGGQGSSYEQYF
TRBJ1-1	TRBV3-1	NA	NA	TGTGCCAGCAACCAAGGGCACACTGAAGCTTTCTTT	CASNQGHTEAFF
TRBJ1-1	TRBV7-2	few	TRBD1	TGTGCCAGCAGCCGAAACAGGGGACTCATGAACACTGAAGCTTTCTTT	CASSRNRGLMNTEAFF
TRBJ2-7	TRBV20-1	few	NA	TGCAGTGCTCGTGCCCAGAACGTCCGAAACGAGCAGTACTTC	CSARAQNVRNEQYF
TRBJ2-5	TRBV3-1	few	NA	TGTGCCAGCAGCCATGCGGGTAGCGTGAAAGAGACCCAGTACTTC	CASSHAGSVKETQYF
TRBJ2-5	TRBV9	NA	NA	TGTGCCAGCAGCGTAGGGGGGGTCCAAGAGACCCAGTACTTC	CASSVGGVQETQYF
TRBJ1-1	TRBV6-5	many	TRBD1	TGTGCCAGCCTAGGGACAGGGGATGTGAACACTGAAGCTTTCTTT	CASLGTGDVNTEAFF
TRBJ2-5	TRBV29-1	NA	TRBD2	TGCAGCGTTGAACGGGGAATGGGGGGGAAAGAGACCCAGTACTTC	CSVERGMGGKETQYF
TRBJ2-3	TRBV4-3	many	NA	TGCGCCAGCAGCCAAGATTCCGCTCGGTCCATCCCAGATACGCAGTATTTT	CASSQDSARSIPDTQYF
TRBJ2-7	TRBV28	NA	TRBD1	TGTGCCAGCAGTTTATTTGTAAGGGGGCAGAACGAGCAGTACTTC	CASSLFVRGQNEQYF
TRBJ2-1	TRBV7-9	many	NA	TGTGCCAGCAGCTTAGCGGGAGCTTACAATGAGCAGTTCTTC	CASSLAGAYNEQFF
TRBJ1-5	TRBV5-1	NA	TRBD1	TGCGCCAGCAGCGCTACAGGGGGAGTCCAGCCCCAGCATTTT	CASSATGGVQPQHF
TRBJ2-3	TRBV20-1	many	TRBD2	TGCAGTGCCACGGGACTACTCCCAGATACGCAGTATTTT	CSATGLLPDTQYF